A single sample is the source of the 31 T cell receptor beta chains below, sequenced in a study of beta chain features in type 1 diabetes. These receptors' antigens are unknown. Expressed TCRB transcripts were sequenced after all isolated RNA was converted to cDNA. Generated by immunoSEQ multiplex PCR, the TCRdb table keeps only in-frame clones and is missing some. The sample holds 600,000 or so clones, roughly 13% seen once. Regarding the study as a whole: TCRB CDR3 length was moderately but significantly reduced in all four CD4+ subsets of Type 1 diabetes patients.

The sequenced sample consisted of naive CD4+ T cells from blood. The origin of the receptors is a man between 18 and 35 years old with type 1 diabetes.

A few counts support this clone. The V call is TRBV18, the J call TRBJ2-6; no clear D. V was trimmed by 2 bases and J by 4 bases, leaving 9 bases between them. From germline, CDR1 is KGHSH and CDR2 LQKENI. The CDR3 contains 15 residues. The CDR3 sequence: CASSPTQGGANVLTF. In DNA form, the CDR3 reads TGTGCCAGCTCACCAACTCAAGGAGGGGCCAACGTCCTGACTTTC.

This clone was counted between two and nine times. The V and J genes are TRBV6-5 and TRBJ1-6, with TRBD1 matching 7 bases. V shed 6 bases, J shed 10 bases, and the junction held 6 bases outside the gene matches. Germline V CDR1 and CDR2: MNHEY, SVGAGI. This CDR3 has 13 residues. CDR3 loop: CASSGGTASPLHF. CDR3 sequence (DNA): TGTGCCAGCAGCGGAGGGACAGCATCACCCCTCCACTTT.

The chain carries TRBV2 and TRBJ1-5; tentative D call: TRBD1 (5 bases). This CDR3 region has 15 residues. V dropped 4 bases and J dropped 9 bases, with 19 bases sitting between them. Germline CDR1 is SNHLY and CDR2 is FYNNEI. CDR3 protein: CASSGRDGVRGPQHF. CDR3 coding DNA: TGTGCCAGCAGTGGCCGGGACGGAGTAAGAGGGCCCCAGCATTTT.

A few counts support this clone. The gene calls are TRBV7-2 and TRBJ2-3; TRBD2 agrees at 8 bases. This CDR3 region has 16 residues. V lost 1 base and J lost 8; bases outside the gene matches: 11. CDR1 is SGHTA and CDR2 is FQGNSA in the germline V gene. CDR3 residues: CASSLGGSGGGGTQYF. The CDR3 DNA follows: TGTGCCAGCAGCTTAGGTGGAAGCGGGGGAGGTGGTACGCAGTATTTT.

This clone was detected only a few times. The V and J genes are TRBV9 and TRBJ2-7; TRBD2 matches at 14 bases. The J call may be incorrect, as the DNA end agrees better with TRBJ2-4. Per germline, CDR1 SGDLS and CDR2 YYNGEE. The CDR3 length is 15 residues. The CDR3 region has the DNA TGTGCCAGCAGCCGGCCCGGGACTAGCGGGAGCATTCAGTACTTC. Protein sequence: CASSRPGTSGSIQYF.

This chain connects TRBV29-1 to TRBJ1-1; D remains ambiguous. Trimming took 6 bases from V and 0 from J, leaving 8 bases between them. The CDR3 extends over 12 amino acids. Germline CDR1 and CDR2: SQVTM and ANQGSEA. The CDR3: CSVSLMNTEAFF. The CDR3 nucleotides read TGCAGCGTATCCCTGATGAACACTGAAGCTTTCTTT.

This clone was observed a few times. This chain links TRBV29-1 with TRBJ2-1; TRBD1 is a possible D gene (5 bases). CDR1 is SQVTM and CDR2 is ANQGSEA in the germline V gene. The CDR3 runs 14 residues. The germline V and J ends were trimmed by 6 bases and 3 bases, with 15 bases remaining between them. The CDR3 sequence is CSVRRRQSYNEQFF. CDR3 in DNA: TGCAGCGTCCGCCGCAGACAGAGCTACAATGAGCAGTTCTTC.

This clone has only a few counts. This sequence joins TRBV29-1 and TRBJ1-1; D is perhaps TRBD1 (5 bases). CDR3 length: 14 residues. Trimming took off 7 bases at V and 3 bases at J, with 18 bases between the two ends. The germline gives CDR1 SQVTM, CDR2 ANQGSEA. The CDR3 coding sequence is TGCAGCGCTATCGGCCTGAGGGGAGACACTGAAGCTTTCTTT. It is translated as CSAIGLRGDTEAFF.

V is TRBV4-2 and J is TRBJ2-5; TRBD2 might be the D (7 bases). The CDR3 extends over 14 amino acids. The ends were cut back, 1 base at V and 9 bases at J, with 15 bases in the middle. Germline V gene sequence: CDR1 LGHNA, CDR2 YNFKEQ. The CDR3: CASSQGWEGEAQYF. In DNA form, the CDR3 reads TGTGCCAGCAGCCAAGGGTGGGAGGGGGAGGCCCAGTACTTC.

The V and J genes are TRBV6-6 and TRBJ2-1; D gene unclear. Germline values: CDR1 MNHNY, CDR2 SVGAGI (reference sequence). V was shortened by 0 bases and J by 8 bases, with 2 bases between the two germline ends. The CDR3 runs to 11 residues. CDR3 sequence reads: CASSYSHEQFF. DNA of the CDR3: TGTGCCAGCAGTTACTCTCATGAGCAGTTCTTC.

This clone was counted a few times. The V call is TRBV7-8, the J call TRBJ2-5; 7 positions agree with TRBD2. Trimming took 3 bases from V and 3 from J; bases not matched to a gene: 1. Germline CDR1 is SGHVS and CDR2 is FQNEAQ. CDR3 length: 13 residues. CDR3 residues: CASSLGGEETQYF. CDR3 coding DNA: TGTGCCAGCAGCTTGGGAGGGGAAGAGACCCAGTACTTC.

This clone was counted only a few times. No DNA is shown, since the ends of the CDR3 on it are uncertain; the CDR3 is the one TCRdb lists. V and J are TRBV21-1 and TRBJ2-1; the table's D call TRBD1 went unverified against the DNA. TRBV21-1 is described as a pseudogene. The CDR3 contains 18 residues when both ends are counted. CDR3 residues: CASSQVGQGAYTYNEQFF.

This sequence joins TRBV27 and TRBJ1-2; TRBD1 might be the D (5 bases). Germline CDR1 reads MNHEY; CDR2 reads SMNVEV (reference sequence). The V end lost 3 bases, the J end lost 3 bases, and 11 bases lay between the germline ends. The CDR3 is 14 residues long. The CDR3 nucleotides are TGTGCCAGCAGTTTTGCAGGGTTTGACTATGGCTACACCTTC. Protein product: CASSFAGFDYGYTF.

This clone was observed a few times. The chain links TRBV14 to TRBJ2-7; perhaps TRBD1 as D (6 bases). CDR3 length: 13 residues. Per the germline V gene, CDR1 is SGHDN and CDR2 is FVKESK. Trimming took off 4 bases at V and 12 bases at J, with 19 bases between the two ends. DNA of the CDR3: TGTGCCAGCAGCCTCCTCGGGACACCGAGGCGGTACTTC. It yields the protein CASSLLGTPRRYF. Full variable domain (missing parts from reference TRBV14 and TRBJ2-7): EAGVTQFPSHSVIEKGQTVTLRCDPISGHDNLYWYRRVMGKEIKFLLHFVKESKQDESGMPNNRFLAERTGGTYSTLKVQPAELEDSGVYFCASSLLGTPRRYFGPGTRLTVT.

The J gene is TRBJ2-6, the V gene TRBV11-2; no clear D. CDR3 length: 15 residues. V shed 6 bases and J shed 2 bases, with 11 bases lying between them. Germline loops: CDR1 SGHAT, CDR2 FQNNGV. CDR3 DNA: TGTGCCAGCAGATCGCAACGGACTGGGGCCAACGTCCTGACTTTC. Protein sequence: CASRSQRTGANVLTF.

The chain employs TRBV30 and TRBJ2-2, with 7 bases that match TRBD2. Germline V gene sequence: CDR1 GTSNPN, CDR2 SVGIG (reference sequence). Losses at the gene ends were 2 bases for V and 6 bases for J; bases not matched to a gene: 9. The CDR3 runs to 15 residues. The CDR3, as DNA: TGTGCCTGGAGTCGGGGGGAGATCCCCCCCGGGGAGCTGTTTTTT. As protein: CAWSRGEIPPGELFF.

This clone was detected only a few times. The genes are TRBV10-3 and TRBJ1-5; no clear D. Trimming stripped 3 bases from V and 1 base from J, with 7 bases between. The CDR3 extends over 14 amino acids. The V gene's germline CDR1 is ENHRY and CDR2 SYGVKD. CDR3 nucleotides: TGTGCCATCAGTGACATGCAGAGCAATCAGCCCCAGCATTTT. Its protein is CAISDMQSNQPQHF.

This clone was detected only a few times. The rearrangement joins TRBV7-2 to TRBJ2-7, with D uncertain. Per germline, CDR1 SGHTA and CDR2 FQGNSA. V lost 3 bases, J lost 4 bases, and 4 bases lay in between. CDR3 length equals 11 residues. CDR3 bases: TGTGCCAGCAGCTTCCAATACGAGCAGTACTTC. Translated, it gives CASSFQYEQYF.

The rearrangement links TRBV4-2 to TRBJ1-3, with D perhaps TRBD1 (5 bases). Germline V CDR1 and CDR2: LGHNA, YNFKEQ. V shed 4 bases and J shed 2 bases, with 15 bases lying between them. CDR3 length: 16 residues. CDR3 coding DNA: TGTGCCAGCAGCCCTATCAGGGTAGGGGCTGGAAACACCATATATTTT. This codes for CASSPIRVGAGNTIYF.

J is TRBJ2-1 and V is TRBV9; 7 bases match TRBD1. The germline V gene encodes CDR1 SGDLS and CDR2 YYNGEE. CDR3 length: 18 residues. With 0 bases clipped from V and 0 bases from J, the junction kept 9 bases outside the gene matches. CDR3 protein: CASSVAGQRVVSYNEQFF. CDR3 sequence (DNA): TGTGCCAGCAGCGTAGCGGGACAGAGGGTGGTCTCCTACAATGAGCAGTTCTTC.

In this sample, this clone turned up a few times. This chain links TRBV29-1 with TRBJ2-5, with D maybe TRBD1 (7 bases). V gave up 7 bases and J gave up 1 base, with 16 bases separating them. The V gene's germline CDR1 is SQVTM and CDR2 ANQGSEA. The CDR3 has 14 residues. CDR3 in DNA: TGCAGCGCGCGCGGGACAGCGGGCCAAGAGACCCAGTACTTC. It yields the protein CSARGTAGQETQYF.

This clone was counted only a few times. The chain recombines TRBV10-3 with TRBJ1-2, with 7 bases matching TRBD1. In germline, CDR1 is ENHRY, CDR2 SYGVKD. The CDR3 has 14 amino acids. V gave up 7 bases and J gave up 4 bases; unmatched junction bases: 9. The CDR3 loop is CAITVDREGYGYTF. In nucleotides, the CDR3 is TGTGCCATCACCGTTGACAGGGAGGGCTATGGCTACACCTTC.

This clone was seen only a few times. This chain joins TRBV4-3 and TRBJ2-2; 7 bases are a match to TRBD1. V dropped 1 base and J dropped 0; count of bases not matched to a gene: 8. Germline V gives CDR1 LGHNA, CDR2 YSLEER. CDR3 length: 18 amino acids. The DNA for the CDR3 is TGCGCCAGCAGCCAAGTGGTCCACAGGGGCGCGAACACCGGGGAGCTGTTTTTT. Translating it yields CASSQVVHRGANTGELFF.

V is TRBV25-1 and J is TRBJ2-2; no clear D gene. The germline V gene has CDR1 MGHDK and CDR2 SYGVNS. CDR3 length: 14 residues. Trimming cost V 6 bases and J 5 bases, with 13 bases left between them. For the CDR3, the DNA is TGTGCCAGCAGAGAAGGGTGGGGTACCGGGGAGCTGTTTTTT. Protein product: CASREGWGTGELFF.

This chain uses TRBV2 with TRBJ1-5; unclear D gene. The CDR3 totals 14 residues. From germline, CDR1 is SNHLY and CDR2 FYNNEI. V was trimmed by 5 bases and J by 5 bases, leaving 13 bases between them. This CDR3 reads CASSPFPEDQPQHF. The CDR3 DNA is TGTGCCAGCAGTCCCTTCCCAGAAGATCAGCCCCAGCATTTT.

This clone was observed a handful of times. This rearrangement joins TRBV10-3 to TRBJ2-7, with 8 bases lining up with TRBD1. The CDR3 covers 15 residues. Germline assignment: CDR1 ENHRY and CDR2 SYGVKD. With 0 bases clipped from V and 3 bases from J, the junction kept 4 bases outside the gene matches. The CDR3 nucleotides read TGTGCCATCAGTGAGTCTTCCAGGGGGCTCTACGAGCAGTACTTC. This gives the protein CAISESSRGLYEQYF.

The sample holds a few counts of this clone. The chain joins TRBV14 to TRBJ2-2; 7 bases are shared with TRBD1. The CDR3 runs to 14 residues. V was pared by 7 bases and J by 1 base, with 3 bases of the junction left unmatched. CDR1 is SGHDN, CDR2 FVKESK, per germline. CDR3 loop: CASKGTENTGELFF. In DNA, the CDR3 is TGTGCCAGCAAAGGGACAGAGAACACCGGGGAGCTGTTTTTT.

This clone came up a few times. The CDR3 coding sequence is TGTGCCACCAGCAGTCAAGGATGGGGGAGGAATTCACCCCTCCACTTT. Encoded protein: CATSSQGWGRNSPLHF. The chain employs TRBV15 and TRBJ1-6, with TRBD1 as a possible D gene (5 bases). With 3 bases removed from V and 7 bases from J, the gap between germline ends came to 16 bases. Germline V gene data show CDR1 as LNHNV and CDR2 as YYDKDF (reference sequence). The CDR3 covers 16 residues.

This clone has just a few counts. The chain carries TRBV5-1 and TRBJ2-7; TRBD1 agrees at 9 bases. Germline V gene data show CDR1 as SGHRS and CDR2 as YFSETQ. The CDR3 totals 15 residues. Trimming removed 2 bases from V and 3 bases from J; junction bases left unmatched: 6. The CDR3 here is CASSFQPGQGYEQYF. For the CDR3, the DNA is TGCGCCAGCAGCTTTCAACCGGGACAGGGCTACGAGCAGTACTTC. Together with reference TRBV5-1 and TRBJ2-7, the CDR3 gives the full variable domain: KAGVTQTPRYLIKTRGQQVTLSCSPISGHRSVSWYQQTPGQGLQFLFEYFSETQRNKGNFPGRFSGRQFSNSRSEMNVSTLELGDSALYLCASSFQPGQGYEQYFGPGTRLTVT.

This clone was observed a few times. The J gene is TRBJ2-1, the V gene TRBV9; possibly TRBD1 or TRBD2 for D (6 bases each). Germline V CDR1 and CDR2: SGDLS, YYNGEE. Trimming pared 4 bases from V and 7 bases from J, leaving 12 bases between. The CDR3 covers 13 residues. The CDR3 here is CASSLGGLNEQFF. The CDR3 coding sequence is TGTGCCAGCAGCTTAGGGGGGCTAAATGAGCAGTTCTTC.

The chain combines TRBV20-1 with TRBJ1-2; 9 nucleotides line up with TRBD1. The trim removed 6 bases at V and 8 bases at J, leaving 4 bases unmatched. There are 11 residues in the CDR3. CDR1 DFQATT and CDR2 SNEGSKA come from the germline V gene (reference sequence). The CDR3 protein is CSAGQGVGYTF. The CDR3 region has the DNA TGCAGTGCGGGACAGGGAGTCGGCTACACCTTC.